This entry concerns a single TCR beta chain. This sample is drawn from a study of shared clonotypes between healthy human individuals. CDR3 length: 15 amino acids. Trimming left V 5 bases short and J 6 bases short, with 17 bases between. Germline CDR1 SEHNR, CDR2 FQNEAQ (reference sequence). Clones were read by immunoSEQ multiplex PCR, and TCRdb kept only the in-frame ones, dropping some. This table has 1,400,000 or so clones, 98% appearing once. Source material: naive CD4+ T cells sorted from blood. This sample's subset: CD45RA+ positively selected. The rearrangement links TRBV7-9 to TRBJ2-1, with D perhaps matching TRBD1 or TRBD2 (5 bases each). This TCR was recovered from a man younger than 45 in good health. DNA of the CDR3: TGTGCCAGCAGCCAAACGGGGCATATCAGCAATGAGCAGTTCTTC. It specifies CASSQTGHISNEQFF.